This T cell receptor (beta chain) originates from a study of neurological immune-mediated disorders. TCRdb ran MiXCR on the 5' RACE reads and lists one entry per CDR3 protein. The sample lists around 64,000 distinct CDR3 sequences; roughly 13% were seen once. This clonotype was observed many times. This sequence was found in a woman aged 60-70 years with HTLV-1-associated myelopathy (HAM/TSP). The sample consisted of PBMCs.

This CDR3 reads CASTRRTSGRDTQYF. The DNA of the CDR3 is TGTGCCAGCACCAGACGGACTAGCGGGAGAGATACGCAGTATTTT. The chain uses TRBV6-5 and TRBJ2-3, with TRBD2 matching over 13 bases. The germline CDR1 and CDR2 sequences are MNHEY and SVGAGI. The CDR3 contains 15 residues. V dropped 7 bases and J dropped 5; count of bases not matched to a gene: 6.